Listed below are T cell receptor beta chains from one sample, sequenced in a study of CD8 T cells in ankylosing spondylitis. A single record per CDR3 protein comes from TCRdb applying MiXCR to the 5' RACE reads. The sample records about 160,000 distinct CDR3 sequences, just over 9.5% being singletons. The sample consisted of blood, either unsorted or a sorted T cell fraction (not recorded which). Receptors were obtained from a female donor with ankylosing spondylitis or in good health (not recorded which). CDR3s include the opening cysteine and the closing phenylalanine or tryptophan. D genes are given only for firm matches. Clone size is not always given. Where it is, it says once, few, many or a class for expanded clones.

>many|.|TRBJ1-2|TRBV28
TGTGCCAGCAGTTTACTTACCCACTATGGCTACACCTTC
CASSLLTHYGYTF
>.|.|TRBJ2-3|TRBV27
TGTGCCAGCAGTTCCCTTTCCGGGCCAGATACGCAGTATTTT
CASSSLSGPDTQYF
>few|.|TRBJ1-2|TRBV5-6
TGTGCCAGCAGAACCTCCGGGGTGGATGGCTACACCTTC
CASRTSGVDGYTF
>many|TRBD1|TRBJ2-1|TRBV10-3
TGTGCCATCAGCGACAGGGTCAATGAGCAGTTCTTC
CAISDRVNEQFF
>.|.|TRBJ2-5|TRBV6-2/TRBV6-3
TGTGCCAGCAGATCATCCTTGGGGGCTGAGGAGACCCAGTACTTC
CASRSSLGAEETQYF
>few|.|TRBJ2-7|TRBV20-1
TGCAGTGCCGGACACCTCGCGCCCTACGAGCAGTACTTC
CSAGHLAPYEQYF
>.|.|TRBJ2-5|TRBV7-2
TGTGCCAGCAGCTTAGGTGTTAGGCGGGAACAAGAGACCCAGTACTTC
CASSLGVRREQETQYF
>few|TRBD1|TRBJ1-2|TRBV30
TGTGCCTGGGGGTATGGGACAGGGGCCGATGGCTACACCTTC
CAWGYGTGADGYTF
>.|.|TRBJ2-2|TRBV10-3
TGTGCCGTGACAGGACTAAACACCGGGGAGCTGTTTTTT
CAVTGLNTGELFF
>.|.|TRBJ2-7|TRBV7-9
TGTGCCAGCAGCCCCTGGGGGCCCTACGAGCAGTACTTC
CASSPWGPYEQYF
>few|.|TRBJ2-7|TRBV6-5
TGTGCCAGCCGTACCGGCTACGAGCAGTACTTC
CASRTGYEQYF
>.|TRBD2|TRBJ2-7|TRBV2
TGTGCCAGCATCCTGGGACTAGGGAGTGAGGAGCAGTACTTC
CASILGLGSEEQYF
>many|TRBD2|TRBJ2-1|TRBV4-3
TGCGCCAGCAGCCAGGGGCGGGAGGGCCTTGAGCAGTTCTTC
CASSQGREGLEQFF
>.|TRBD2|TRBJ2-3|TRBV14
TGTGCCAGCAGCCAAGTAGCGGGGAGCACAGATACGCAGTATTTT
CASSQVAGSTDTQYF
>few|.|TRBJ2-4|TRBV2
TGTGCCAGCAGTGGAGAGGGAAAAAACATTCAGTACTTC
CASSGEGKNIQYF
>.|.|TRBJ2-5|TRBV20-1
TGCAGTGCCAGAGAGGAGGAAGAGACCCAGTACTTC
CSAREEEETQYF
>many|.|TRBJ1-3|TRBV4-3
TGCGCCAGCAGCCAAGGGGCCCGGAACTCTGGAAACACCATATATTTT
CASSQGARNSGNTIYF
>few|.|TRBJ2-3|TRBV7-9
TGTGCCAGCAGCGCCCGGGGCCCCCCTAGCACAGATACGCAGTATTTT
CASSARGPPSTDTQYF
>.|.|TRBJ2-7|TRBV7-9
TGTGCCAGCAGCCCTACAGGGCGGCCCGAGCAGTACTTC
CASSPTGRPEQYF
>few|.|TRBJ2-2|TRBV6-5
TGTGCCAGCAGTTACGGCAACAGCTACACCGGGGAGCTGTTTTTT
CASSYGNSYTGELFF
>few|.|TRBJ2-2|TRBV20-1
TGCAGTGCTTCCGAGTTAGCCGGGGAGCTGTTTTTT
CSASELAGELFF
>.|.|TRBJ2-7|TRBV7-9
TGTGCCAGCAGCCCCTCCAGGTTCTACGAGCAGTACTTC
CASSPSRFYEQYF
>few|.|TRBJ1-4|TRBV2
TGTGCCACCCGACAACTAGATAATGAAAAACTGTTTTTT
CATRQLDNEKLFF
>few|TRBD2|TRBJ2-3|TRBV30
TGTGCCTGGAGTGTACCGGGACTAGAAGCCGATACGCAGTATTTT
CAWSVPGLEADTQYF
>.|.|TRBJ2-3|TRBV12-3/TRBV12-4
TGTGCCAGCAGTCCACCGGGACCGAGAAGCACAGATACGCAGTATTTT
CASSPPGPRSTDTQYF
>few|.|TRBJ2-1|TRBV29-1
TGCAGCGTTGAGAGCCTAGTTGGCGGGGTCTACAATGAGCAGTTCTTC
CSVESLVGGVYNEQFF
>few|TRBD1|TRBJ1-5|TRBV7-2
TGTGCCAGCAGCTTAGGCGACAGGGACAATCAGCCCCAGCATTTT
CASSLGDRDNQPQHF
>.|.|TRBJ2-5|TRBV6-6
TGTGCCAGCAGTTCTGCAGGGGCAGGGACCCAGTACTTC
CASSSAGAGTQYF
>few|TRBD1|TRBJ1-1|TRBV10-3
TGTGCCATCAGTGACCAGGGGGTGAACACTGAAGCTTTCTTT
CAISDQGVNTEAFF
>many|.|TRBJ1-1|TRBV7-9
TGTGCCAGCAGCTTTTGGACAGATAACACTGAAGCTTTCTTT
CASSFWTDNTEAFF
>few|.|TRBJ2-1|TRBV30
TGTGCCTGGAGTCGGGCCAATGAGCAGTTCTTC
CAWSRANEQFF
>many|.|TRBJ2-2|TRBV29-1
TGCAGCGAGACAGAGCGCGGGGAGCTGTTTTTT
CSETERGELFF
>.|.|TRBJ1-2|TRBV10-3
TGTGCCATCAGTGAAGAGTTGGTCCACCATTATGGCTACACCTTC
CAISEELVHHYGYTF
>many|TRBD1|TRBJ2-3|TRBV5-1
TGCGCCAGCAGCTCCCCCCGGGACAGGGGGACGCAGTATTTT
CASSSPRDRGTQYF
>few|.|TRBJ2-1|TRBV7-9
TGTGCCAGCAGCTCCCCGGGGTCAGCGATGGATGAGCAGTTCTTC
CASSSPGSAMDEQFF
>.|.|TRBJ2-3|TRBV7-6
TGTTCAGTTGTCAGCACAGATACGCAGTATTTT
CSVVSTDTQYF
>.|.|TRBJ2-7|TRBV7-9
TGTGCCAGCAGCGAGCCTAGGGGCTACGAGCAGTACTTC
CASSEPRGYEQYF
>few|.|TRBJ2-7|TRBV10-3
TGTGCCATCAGTGAGGGGACTGGCTACGAGCAGTACTTC
CAISEGTGYEQYF
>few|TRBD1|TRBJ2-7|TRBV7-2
TGTGCCAGCAGCTTAGCGGGACAGGGCTCCTACGAGCAGTACTTC
CASSLAGQGSYEQYF
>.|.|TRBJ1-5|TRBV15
TGTGCCACCAGCAGAGATATAGGGGGAGGTGGCAATCAGCCCCAGCATTTT
CATSRDIGGGGNQPQHF
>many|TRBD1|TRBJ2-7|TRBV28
TGTGCCAGCACCCTGGGACAGGTCTACGAGCAGTACTTC
CASTLGQVYEQYF
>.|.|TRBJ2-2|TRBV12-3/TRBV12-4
TGTGCCAGCAGTTGGGGGGCGCGGGACGGGGAGCTGTTTTTT
CASSWGARDGELFF
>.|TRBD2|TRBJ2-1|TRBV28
TGTGCCAGCAGTTTATGGCTCGGCGGGGGAGAAGAGAATGAGCAGTTCTTC
CASSLWLGGGEENEQFF
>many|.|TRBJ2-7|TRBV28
TGTGCCAGCAGTTTAATTGCCGGGAGTGGGGCCTACGAGCAGTACTTC
CASSLIAGSGAYEQYF
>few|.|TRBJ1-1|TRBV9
TGTGCCAGCAGCGTAGGTGGGACGAACACTGAAGCTTTCTTT
CASSVGGTNTEAFF
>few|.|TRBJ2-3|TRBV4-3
TGCGCCAGCAGCCAAGTTGCGGGGGATACGCAGTATTTT
CASSQVAGDTQYF
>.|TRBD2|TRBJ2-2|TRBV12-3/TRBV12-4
TGTGCCAGCACCTCCCCCGGGAGGAGCCACACCGGGGAGCTGTTTTTT
CASTSPGRSHTGELFF
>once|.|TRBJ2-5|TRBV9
TGTGCCAGCAGCGTTTTTGCCGGTGGTCTCGCGGGGGAGACCCAGTACTTC
CASSVFAGGLAGETQYF
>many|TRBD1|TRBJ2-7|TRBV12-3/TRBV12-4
TGTGCCAGCAGTCCACTTGACAGGGTAAGCTACGAGCAGTACTTC
CASSPLDRVSYEQYF